These 25 T cell receptor beta chains were sequenced from one sample in a study of identical twins. From the 5' RACE reads, TCRdb called clonotypes with MiXCR, one entry per CDR3 protein. The sample has roughly 190,000 distinct CDR3 sequences, approximately 15% seen once; the top ten hold 40%. These data also featured in a second study, about T cells expressing NK-cell markers.

Sequenced: CD8+ T cells sorted from blood. The source of these receptors is a young woman in good health.

This clonotype was seen at least ten times. V gene TRBV6-1 combines with J gene TRBJ2-5; D is possibly TRBD2 (5 bases). Trimming pared 4 bases from V and 2 bases from J, leaving 8 bases between. Per the germline V gene, CDR1 is MNHNS and CDR2 is SASEGT. This CDR3 spans 13 amino acids. This chain's CDR3 is CASSGAEQETQYF. DNA of the CDR3: TGTGCCAGCAGTGGAGCGGAACAAGAGACCCAGTACTTC.

This chain uses TRBV3-1 with TRBJ2-7, with TRBD1 matching over 11 bases. The CDR3 is made up of 18 amino acids. Trimming took 4 bases from V and 3 from J; bases not matched to a gene: 14. CDR1 is LGHDT and CDR2 is YNNKEL in the germline V gene (reference sequence). The CDR3, as DNA: TGTGCCAGCAGCCCTTTCGGACAGGGGGCGGGATTGTACTACGAGCAGTACTTC. Residues: CASSPFGQGAGLYYEQYF.

The chain uses TRBV7-6 and TRBJ2-5, with 8 bases matching TRBD1. The length of the CDR3 is 15 residues. V trimming: 3 bases; J trimming: 5 bases; junction bases outside the gene matches: 8. Looked up from germline, CDR1 is SGHVS and CDR2 is FNYEAQ. As DNA, the CDR3 is TGTGCCAGCAGCTTTCTCGGACAGGGTTACGAGACCCAGTACTTC. Protein: CASSFLGQGYETQYF.

V is TRBV12-3 or TRBV12-4 and J is TRBJ2-3; D is possibly TRBD1 (6 bases). The V gene lost 7 bases and the J gene lost 5 bases, with 19 bases spanning the gap. The CDR3 length is 15 residues. CDR3 sequence reads: CASTSSSNRVDTQYF. The CDR3 coding sequence is TGTGCCAGCACTTCCTCCTCGAACAGGGTAGATACGCAGTATTTT.

This sequence joins TRBV5-1 and TRBJ2-5; a weak D match, TRBD1 (5 bases). Trimming left V 2 bases short and J 5 bases short, with 13 bases between. The CDR3 loop spans 14 amino acids. Germline V gives CDR1 SGHRS, CDR2 YFSETQ. CDR3 sequence: CASSFLTGRETQYF. Written as DNA, the CDR3 is TGCGCCAGCAGCTTTCTAACAGGCAGGGAGACCCAGTACTTC.

The rearrangement links TRBV5-1 to TRBJ2-7; TRBD2 aligns across 7 bases. The CDR3 is 14 residues long. Per the germline V gene, CDR1 is SGHRS and CDR2 is YFSETQ. After removal of 0 bases from V and 4 bases from J, the junction contained 4 bases not matched to a gene. CDR3: CASSLASGLYEQYF. In DNA, the CDR3 is TGCGCCAGCAGCTTGGCTAGCGGTCTGTACGAGCAGTACTTC. Drawing the rest from reference TRBV5-1 and TRBJ2-7, the complete variable domain is KAGVTQTPRYLIKTRGQQVTLSCSPISGHRSVSWYQQTPGQGLQFLFEYFSETQRNKGNFPGRFSGRQFSNSRSEMNVSTLELGDSALYLCASSLASGLYEQYFGPGTRLTVT.

The chain recombines TRBV20-1 with TRBJ2-7, with a tentative D call TRBD1 (6 bases). The CDR3 is 12 amino acids. With 4 bases removed from V and 6 bases from J, the gap between germline ends came to 13 bases. CDR1 and CDR2 (germline): DFQATT, SNEGSKA (reference sequence). CDR3 sequence: CSATTGLSEQYF. DNA for the CDR3: TGCAGTGCTACCACAGGGTTATCCGAGCAGTACTTC.

This clonotype occurred many times. V is TRBV11-3 and J is TRBJ2-1; 8 bases match TRBD1. Germline assignment: CDR1 SGHNT and CDR2 YENEEA. CDR3 length equals 13 residues. V was clipped by 8 bases and J by 10 bases; unmatched bases: 10. Written as DNA, the CDR3 is TGTGCCAGCCGAGACAGGGGAGCGAGAGAGCAGTTCTTC. It is translated as CASRDRGAREQFF. The variable domain in full, completed from reference TRBV11-3 and TRBJ2-1, reads EAGVVQSPRYKIIEKKQPVAFWCNPISGHNTLYWYLQNLGQGPELLIRYENEEAVDDSQLPKDRFSAERLKGVDSTLKIQPAELGDSAVYLCASRDRGAREQFFGPGTRLTVL.

The chain employs TRBV6-2 or TRBV6-3 and TRBJ2-5; TRBD2 matches 10 bases. The CDR3 loop spans 15 amino acids. Per the germline V gene, CDR1 is MNHEY and CDR2 is SVGEGT. J lost 5 bases, V lost 2 bases, and 5 bases had no gene match. The CDR3 sequence is CASSYLAGVVETQYF. The CDR3 bases are TGTGCCAGCAGTTACCTAGCGGGAGTAGTGGAGACCCAGTACTTC.

In this sample, this clonotype turned up a few times. The V call is TRBV9, the J call TRBJ2-1; D is unclear. This CDR3 has 12 amino acids. V was trimmed by 3 bases and J by 9 bases, leaving 10 bases between them. CDR1 and CDR2 (germline): SGDLS, YYNGEE. In nucleotides, the CDR3 is TGTGCCAGCAGCGCCAGTTTTGGTGAGCAGTTCTTC. Translated: CASSASFGEQFF. Drawing the rest from reference TRBV9 and TRBJ2-1, the complete variable domain is DSGVTQTPKHLITATGQRVTLRCSPRSGDLSVYWYQQSLDQGLQFLIQYYNGEERAKGNILERFSAQQFPDLHSELNLSSLELGDSALYFCASSASFGEQFFGPGTRLTVL.

The chain couples TRBV29-1 to TRBJ2-1; TRBD2 might be the D (7 bases). Per the germline V gene, CDR1 is SQVTM and CDR2 is ANQGSEA. V was shortened by 2 bases and J by 4 bases, with 9 bases between the two germline ends. The CDR3 sequence is 13 residues long. The chain's CDR3 is CSVERGGYNEQFF. CDR3 DNA: TGCAGCGTTGAAAGGGGGGGTTACAATGAGCAGTTCTTC.

V is TRBV7-9 and J is TRBJ2-3, with 9 positions matching TRBD2. The CDR3 loop spans 17 amino acids. The trim removed 0 bases at V and 3 bases at J, leaving 7 bases unmatched. Germline-derived CDR1 and CDR2 are SEHNR and FQNEAQ (reference sequence). The DNA for the CDR3 is TGTGCCAGCAGCTTAGCGCCGACTAGCGGCGGTACAGATACGCAGTATTTT. Translated: CASSLAPTSGGTDTQYF.

This clonotype has more than one count but fewer than ten. The CDR3 reads CASSYGAAADTQYF. The CDR3 nucleotides read TGTGCCAGCAGTTATGGAGCGGCTGCGGATACGCAGTATTTT. The rearrangement joins TRBV6-2 or TRBV6-3 to TRBJ2-3; TRBD2 might be the D (5 bases). CDR3 length: 14 residues. Germline V gene sequence: CDR1 MNHEY, CDR2 SVGEGT. Trimming removed 3 bases at V and 6 bases at J, with 13 bases between.

The chain uses TRBV21-1 and TRBJ2-7; the listed D gene, TRBD2, was not tested against the DNA. TRBV21-1 is recorded as a pseudogene. The CDR3 loop spans 16 amino acids. The CDR3 coding sequence is TGTGCCAGCAATTCAGCGGGAGGGCCTGATAACTACGAGCAGTACTTC. This codes for CASNSAGGPDNYEQYF.

The chain joins TRBV6-5 to TRBJ2-5, with 8 nucleotides matching TRBD1. Germline loops: CDR1 MNHEY, CDR2 SVGAGI. The CDR3 contains 12 residues. V shed 9 bases and J 4 bases; nucleotides not matched to a gene: 4. The CDR3 reads CASQGAGETQYF. Written as DNA, the CDR3 is TGTGCCAGTCAGGGGGCTGGAGAGACCCAGTACTTC.

This clonotype was observed a few times. The chain combines TRBV5-1 with TRBJ1-1, with 7 bases matching TRBD1. The CDR3 totals 13 residues. Losses at the gene ends were 9 bases for V and 1 base for J; bases not matched to a gene: 6. Looked up from germline, CDR1 is SGHRS and CDR2 is YFSETQ. The CDR3: CATSTGRNTEAFF. CDR3 nucleotide sequence: TGCGCCACCTCGACAGGGAGGAACACTGAAGCTTTCTTT.

This clonotype has ten or more counts. V is TRBV12-3 or TRBV12-4 and J is TRBJ2-5, with D perhaps assigned TRBD1 or TRBD2 (5 bases each). Trimming took 3 bases from V and 5 from J, leaving 10 bases between them. This CDR3 is 13 amino acids long. CDR3 in DNA: TGTGCCAGCAGTTTGGGGGAAGGCGAGACCCAGTACTTC. As protein: CASSLGEGETQYF.

This clonotype has a single count. This rearrangement joins TRBV20-1 to TRBJ2-5; 8 nucleotides line up with TRBD2. Trimming cost V 3 bases and J 5 bases; bases outside gene matches: 5. Germline V gene lookup returns CDR1 DFQATT and CDR2 SNEGSKA (reference sequence). This CDR3 comprises 13 residues. For the CDR3, the DNA is TGCAGTGCTAGCGGGAGGGCGGTGGAGACCCAGTACTTC. Residues: CSASGRAVETQYF.

The chain has TRBV5-5 and TRBJ2-7, with a possible D match to TRBD1 (6 bases). The germline V and J ends were trimmed by 2 bases and 2 bases, with 14 bases remaining between them. The CDR3 is made up of 15 amino acids. CDR1 and CDR2 from the germline V gene are SGHKS and YYEKEE (reference sequence). The CDR3 DNA follows: TGTGCCAGCAGCTTAGTCGGGACACTTACCTACGAGCAGTACTTC. Encoded protein: CASSLVGTLTYEQYF.

V and J are TRBV7-9 and TRBJ1-4, with 7 bases fitting TRBD1. Trimming took 5 bases from V and 8 from J; bases not matched to a gene: 14. The CDR3 totals 16 residues. Germline CDR1 SEHNR, CDR2 FQNEAQ (reference sequence). The CDR3 region has the DNA TGTGCCAGCAGCCCTCCAGGGGGGGCTGAATGGGAAAAACTGTTTTTT. This translates into CASSPPGGAEWEKLFF.

This clonotype was seen only a few times. The chain joins TRBV9 to TRBJ2-3, with 9 bases aligning to TRBD1. The CDR3 contains 14 residues. The V and J ends lost 3 bases and 6 bases, in that order; junction bases with no gene match: 5. Germline lookup yields CDR1 SGDLS and CDR2 YYNGEE. The CDR3 loop reads CASSARDRVDTQYF. The DNA of the CDR3 is TGTGCCAGCAGCGCCAGGGACAGGGTCGATACGCAGTATTTT.

The chain is built from TRBV7-2 and TRBJ1-3, with 7 positions matching TRBD1. Germline assignment: CDR1 SGHTA and CDR2 FQGNSA. The CDR3 has 14 residues. The junction had 7 bases not matched to a gene; V was cut back by 5 bases and J by 6 bases. CDR3 sequence (DNA): TGTGCCAGCAGCCAGGGGGGAGCGATAAACACCATATATTTT. Translation: CASSQGGAINTIYF.

This clonotype appeared a few times. The chain carries TRBV3-1 and TRBJ1-1, with D maybe TRBD1 (5 bases). In germline, CDR1 is LGHDT, CDR2 YNNKEL (reference sequence). Trimming removed 5 bases at V and 0 bases at J, with 16 bases between. The CDR3 is 16 residues long. Written as DNA, the CDR3 is TGTGCCAGCAGCTCCACGAGCGACAGATTGAACACTGAAGCTTTCTTT. The encoded protein is CASSSTSDRLNTEAFF.

This clonotype appeared many times. The chain has TRBV7-9 and TRBJ2-7; D remains ambiguous. The V and J ends lost 5 bases and 6 bases respectively, with 11 bases between them. Germline loops: CDR1 SEHNR, CDR2 FQNEAQ (reference sequence). This CDR3 contains 12 residues. As DNA, the CDR3 is TGTGCCAGCAGCCTTCTAGGGTCCGAGCAGTACTTC. It specifies CASSLLGSEQYF.

The gene calls are TRBV7-8 and TRBJ2-1; D possibly corresponds to TRBD1 (6 bases). The CDR3 is made up of 13 amino acids. CDR1 is SGHVS and CDR2 is FQNEAQ in the germline V gene. Between the trimmed V and J ends, which lost 5 bases and 7 bases, there was a span of 12 bases. CDR3 loop: CASSHSQGNEQFF. The DNA for the CDR3 is TGTGCCAGCAGCCATTCCCAGGGGAATGAGCAGTTCTTC.